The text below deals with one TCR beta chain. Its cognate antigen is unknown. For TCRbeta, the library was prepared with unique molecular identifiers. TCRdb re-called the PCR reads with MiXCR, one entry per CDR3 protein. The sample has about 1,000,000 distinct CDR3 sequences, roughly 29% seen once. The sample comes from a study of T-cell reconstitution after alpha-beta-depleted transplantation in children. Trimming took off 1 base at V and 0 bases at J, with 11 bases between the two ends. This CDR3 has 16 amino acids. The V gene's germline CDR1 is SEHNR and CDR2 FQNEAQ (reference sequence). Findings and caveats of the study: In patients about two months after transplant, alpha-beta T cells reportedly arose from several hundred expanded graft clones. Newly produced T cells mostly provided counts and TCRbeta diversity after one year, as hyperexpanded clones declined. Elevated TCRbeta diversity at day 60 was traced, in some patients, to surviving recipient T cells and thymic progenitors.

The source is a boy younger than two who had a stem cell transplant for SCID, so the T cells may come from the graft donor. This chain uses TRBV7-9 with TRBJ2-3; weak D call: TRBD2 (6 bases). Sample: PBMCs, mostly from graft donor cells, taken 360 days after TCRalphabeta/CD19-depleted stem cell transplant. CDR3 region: CASSLVIAASTDTQYF. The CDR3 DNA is TGTGCCAGCAGCTTAGTGATAGCGGCGAGCACAGATACGCAGTATTTT.